This T cell receptor (beta chain) was captured by sequencing in a study of shared clonotypes between healthy human individuals. Findings of the study overall: Some naive CD4 clonotypes, around 4.7%, turned up in common across a few donors.

The method was immunoSEQ multiplex PCR; TCRdb's version includes in-frame clones alone and lacks a portion of them. The table shows around 700,000 clones, with about 80% occurring only once. V was pared by 1 base and J by 1 base, with 16 bases between. The CDR3 is made up of 17 amino acids. In germline, CDR1 is SGHTA, CDR2 FQGNSA. As for this clone: Its antigen is unknown.

The receptor's source is a woman in her thirties in good health. Input material: memory CD4+ T cells sorted from blood. The subset here: CD45RA-negative fraction. The genes are TRBV7-2 and TRBJ1-2; D possibly corresponds to TRBD1 (5 bases). The CDR3 DNA reads as TGTGCCAGCAGCTTAGGAGGGACTATCCGGAATAACTATGGCTACACCTTC. This translates into CASSLGGTIRNNYGYTF. Full variable domain (missing parts from reference TRBV7-2 and TRBJ1-2): GAGVSQSPSNKVTEKGKDVELRCDPISGHTALYWYRQSLGQGLEFLIYFQGNSAPDKSGLPSDRFSAERTGGSVSTLTIQRTQQEDSAVYLCASSLGGTIRNNYGYTFGSGTRLTVV.